The TCR beta chain described here comes from a study of regulatory T cells in long-lasting Graves disease (dated by TCRdb to the early 2020s). The study in broad terms: Newly diagnosed Graves' disease patients had taken antithyroid drugs for less than 3 months. Persistent Graves' disease patients were compared with newly diagnosed Graves' disease patients by peripheral blood TCR sequencing and RNA sequencing. The study took place in China and was registered as a clinical trial. A total of around 35 samples underwent TCR sequencing, from roughly 13 patients with persistent Graves' disease and 20 or so patients with newly diagnosed Graves' disease.

Receptors were amplified or captured by multiplex PCR. Data came from an Illumina HiSeq 4000. CDR3 regions were amplified by Arm-PCR with iRepertoire HTBI primers to construct TCR beta libraries. Before sequencing, the PCR products underwent gel purification. In the source study's methods: A total of roughly 58 TRBV and some 15 TRBJ segments were identified across samples and were used for gene usage analysis of CDR3 amino acid clonotypes. COPE and FqMerger were used to merge the filtered high-quality paired reads into contigs. BLAST was used to align contigs to IMGT TRBV, TRBD and TRBJ reference genes, with CDR3 defined following IMGT. Highly expanded clones were defined as clonotypes with a frequency above 0.1%. Repertoire diversity was measured by Shannon entropy, and V-J evenness by the Gini coefficient. Clonotypes shared by more than one individual were considered public. TCRdb trimmed public reads at Q25 via fastp, called clones via MiXCR and kept in-frame beta chains. Each record represents a unique CDR3 protein, reported with the most common genes and DNA among its rows. Here the V and J calls rest on TCRdb's processing, not on the authors' analysis. This sample is represented by about 330,000 distinct CDR3 sequences; roughly 17% of them were singletons. Roughly a fifth of the sample belongs to the ten largest clones.

Broader findings and caveats from the paper: The authors acknowledged the small sample size as a limitation that may reduce accuracy. Patients with persistent disease shared more public clonotypes (about 3,000) than newly diagnosed patients did (roughly 970). TRBV28, TRBJ1-2 and TRBJ2-5 were preferentially used in persistent disease, while TRBV20-1 and TRBJ2-1 were favored in newly diagnosed disease. Only peripheral blood was studied, because thyroid tissue, the primary lesion, was inaccessible. Persistent Graves' disease patients showed lower TCR Shannon entropy and fewer highly expanded clones than newly diagnosed patients, suggesting clonal expansion. Sequencing and analysis were limited to the TCR beta chain.

Taken with the paper, the label for time point translates to: newly diagnosed GD, antithyroid drugs for less than 3 months. For both TCR sequencing and RNA sequencing, RNA was extracted from PBMCs using TRIzol. The diagnosis of Graves' disease followed American Thyroid Association guidelines. Patients were recruited from an endocrinology department in Xi'an, China. Each patient gave 7.5 to 10 milliliters of peripheral blood, collected in an EDTA anticoagulant tube. Ficoll Paque Plus density gradient separation was used to isolate PBMCs, and no further T cell sorting was performed. An Agilent 2100 Bioanalyzer and agarose gel were used to assess RNA quality, and a NanoDrop 2000 was used to measure RNA concentration. V is shortened by 6 bases, J by 4 bases, and the region joining them spans 13 bases. The CDR3 runs 14 amino acids, cysteine and phenylalanine included. Of all the DNA, just the CDR3 is kept, 42 bases in frame from base 1.

This clonotype was found many times. The antigen it binds to is not known. Base qualities are not provided; no much larger clone lies one nucleotide away. Another study also made use of these data, one on T cells in Graves' hyperthyroidism and ophthalmopathy. As described in the second report: Graves' hyperthyroidism was defined as stable when no progression to ophthalmopathy occurred over 18 months of follow-up. Hyperthyroidism patients were aged 18 to 65 years and newly diagnosed, with disease duration of less than 2 months. Exclusion was applied to patients with uncontrolled infections, other autoimmune diseases, pregnancy or lactation. Diagnoses relied on clinical symptoms, serum thyroxine and TRAb, thyroid ultrasound and orbital computed tomography. The TCR CDR3 was subjected to a first round of RT-PCR using the HTBI primer set and the Qiagen OneStep RT-PCR kit. Blood samples also contained most of the expanded thyroid clonotypes (frequency above 0.001), which suggests that blood repertoires may reflect thyroid immune responses. Ophthalmopathy was separated from stable hyperthyroidism by a 13 V-J signature model, with 85% to 90% sensitivity and roughly 84% specificity obtained in cross-validation and 80%/75% obtained in testing. In validation, progression to ophthalmopathy was predicted by the model with approximately 67% sensitivity and roughly 76% specificity, a median of roughly 6.4 months before onset. To identify distinguishing TCR V-J signatures, a discovery cohort of 100 patients was used, comprising 43 with Graves' ophthalmopathy and approximately 57 with stable Graves' hyperthyroidism. Whether ophthalmopathy could be predicted prospectively was tested in an independent validation cohort made up of 18 to 20 hyperthyroidism patients plus 17 patients who later progressed to ophthalmopathy. The roughly 100 discovery patients were randomly divided into training and test sets at a 7:3 ratio. The study also compared thyroid tissue and blood T-cell repertoires from roughly 6 Graves' hyperthyroidism patients. After blood sampling, hyperthyroidism patients were treated with methimazole at a starting dose of 30 mg daily, and ophthalmopathy patients were treated with high-dose intravenous methylprednisolone. A second multiplex PCR round built the libraries, followed by size selection and purification. Sequencing of the libraries was done on an Illumina HiSeq2000 using paired-end 100 bp reads. SOAPnuke was used to process the raw data, removing reads that contained adapters or uncalled bases, had a mean Phred below 15, or lacked an exact match to the constant primer or identifier. COPE v1.2.5 was used to merge the high-quality paired reads, and each unique nucleotide sequence was defined as a clonotype. Clonotypes were aligned to IMGT TRBV, TRBD and TRBJ reference segments using MiTCR v1.1. The analysis was restricted to V-J combinations with a frequency above 0.0001, which together covered roughly 99% of the repertoires. The TCS score was defined as the ratio of F50 (clonal expansion) to E x V (chaos), calculated using BLOSUM62-based TCRdist between CDR3 peptides within each V-J. Welch's t-statistics and random forest reduced 500 to 650 V-J features to 10 to 15, which were used in a naive Bayes classifier (R e1071). No statistical method was used to set the sample size in advance, and investigators knew the group allocation. TCR Vbeta CDR3 sequencing of 135 peripheral blood samples (fewer than 45 ophthalmopathy, roughly 74 hyperthyroidism and around 17 progressor patients) is reported in the paper.

This sequence uses TRBV12-3 or TRBV12-4 and TRBJ1-3; no D segment can be confidently identified. The TCR comes from a woman between 18 and 29 years old with Graves disease. Donor details come from another sample of the same person, matched by shared clones. Here the sequenced sample was peripheral blood mononuclear cells (PBMCs), taken at new diagnosis, from a patient treated with antithyroid drugs. The CDR3 protein: CASSPRTEGNTIYF. The sequence in DNA is TGTGCCAGCAGCCCGAGGACCGAGGGAAACACCATATATTTT.